This passage covers 25 T cell receptor beta chains from one sample sequenced in a study of shared clonotypes between healthy human individuals. This table comes from immunoSEQ multiplex PCR, and its TCRdb copy is limited to in-frame clones, with some not included. The repertoire holds about 95,000 clones, with roughly two thirds as singletons. Material for sequencing was memory CD8+ T cells sorted from blood. Subset indicated: CD45RO+ cells pooled with CCR7-negative TemRA cells. These receptors came from a young man in good health.

The chain carries TRBV7-9 and TRBJ2-2; 9 nucleotides line up with TRBD2. This CDR3 contains 16 residues. V was clipped by 4 bases and J by 4 bases; unmatched bases: 7. Germline V gene lookup returns CDR1 SEHNR and CDR2 FQNEAQ (reference sequence). DNA for the CDR3: TGTGCCAGCAGCTCCTTAGCGGGAGTCGGCACCGGGGAGCTGTTTTTT. This gives the protein CASSSLAGVGTGELFF. Combining the CDR3 with reference TRBV7-9 and TRBJ2-2 gives the whole variable domain DTGVSQNPRHKITKRGQNVTFRCDPISEHNRLYWYRQTLGQGPEFLTYFQNEAQLEKSRLLSDRFSAERPKGSFSTLEIQRTEQGDSAMYLCASSSLAGVGTGELFFGEGSRLTVL.

The chain joins TRBV27 to TRBJ2-1; 12 nucleotides align to TRBD1. Trimming at V came to 6 bases and at J to 10 bases, leaving 7 bases not matched to a gene. This CDR3 spans 14 amino acids. Per germline, CDR1 MNHEY and CDR2 SMNVEV (reference sequence). The CDR3 loop reads CASSPGTGGSEQFF. For the CDR3, the DNA is TGTGCCAGCAGCCCCGGGACAGGGGGCAGCGAGCAGTTCTTC.

The J gene is TRBJ2-7, the V gene TRBV9, with a possible D match to TRBD1 (6 bases). Trimming took off 0 bases at V and 1 base at J, with 11 bases between the two ends. This CDR3 contains 15 residues. Germline V gene data show CDR1 as SGDLS and CDR2 as YYNGEE. This chain's CDR3 is CASSVAVGGSYEQYF. For the CDR3, the DNA is TGTGCCAGCAGCGTAGCTGTAGGGGGTTCCTACGAGCAGTACTTC.

The chain uses TRBV2 and TRBJ2-1; a weak D match, TRBD2 (6 bases). The CDR3 is 19 amino acids. V was pared by 8 bases and J by 6 bases, with 32 bases between. Germline loops: CDR1 SNHLY, CDR2 FYNNEI. This CDR3 is CASEEAGRVWSNGANEQFF. DNA for the CDR3: TGTGCCAGCGAGGAGGCGGGGCGTGTCTGGTCCAATGGTGCCAATGAGCAGTTCTTC.

This sequence joins TRBV6-6 and TRBJ1-4; a weak D match, TRBD1 (5 bases). The V end lost 4 bases, the J end lost 1 base, and 13 bases lay between the germline ends. Germline V lookup: CDR1 MNHNY, CDR2 SVGAGI (reference sequence). There are 16 residues in the CDR3. The CDR3 region is CASSWGTDLTNEKLFF. The CDR3 region has the DNA TGTGCCAGCAGTTGGGGGACGGACTTAACTAATGAAAAACTGTTTTTT.

The chain is built from TRBV10-1 and TRBJ1-3, with a possible D match to TRBD1 (5 bases). The CDR3 covers 16 residues. Trimming removed 1 base from V and 3 bases from J, with 13 bases in between. CDR1 is WNHNN and CDR2 is SYGVQD in the germline V gene (reference sequence). DNA of the CDR3: TGCGCCAGCAGTGAGTTTTTGACAGTTCTTGGAAACACCATATATTTT. The encoded protein is CASSEFLTVLGNTIYF.

The rearrangement joins TRBV10-1 to TRBJ2-7; D ambiguous. Between the trimmed V and J ends, which lost 3 bases and 2 bases, there was a span of 11 bases. CDR3 length equals 14 residues. Germline V lookup: CDR1 WNHNN, CDR2 SYGVQD (reference sequence). The CDR3 loop reads CASSDALHPYEQYF. For the CDR3, the DNA is TGCGCCAGCAGTGATGCACTTCACCCCTACGAGCAGTACTTC.

This clone has at least ten counts. CDR3 sequence: CASSLAGQGTSSYNEQFF. The CDR3, as DNA: TGTGCCAGCAGCTTGGCAGGTCAGGGCACCAGCTCCTACAATGAGCAGTTCTTC. J is TRBJ2-1 and V is TRBV5-6; perhaps TRBD1 as D (5 bases). The CDR3 sequence is 18 residues long. V was trimmed by 0 bases and J by 0 bases, leaving 16 bases between them. Germline V gene lookup returns CDR1 SGHDT and CDR2 YYEEEE.

The J gene is TRBJ2-7, the V gene TRBV7-6, with D perhaps TRBD1 or TRBD2 (6 bases each). CDR1 is SGHVS and CDR2 is FNYEAQ in the germline V gene. V lost 2 bases and J lost 3, with 20 bases in between. The CDR3 runs to 17 residues. Written as DNA, the CDR3 is TGTGCCAGCAGCTTATCTTCTCCTAGGGGGACTGACTACGAGCAGTACTTC. This encodes CASSLSSPRGTDYEQYF.

This chain uses TRBV4-1 with TRBJ1-4; TRBD1 aligns across 8 bases. V gave up 4 bases and J gave up 1 base; unmatched junction bases: 5. Germline V gives CDR1 MGHRA, CDR2 YSYEKL. CDR3 length equals 16 residues. This CDR3 reads CASSRVTGVTNEKLFF. CDR3 sequence (DNA): TGCGCCAGCAGCCGGGTGACAGGGGTAACTAATGAAAAACTGTTTTTT.

The rearrangement links TRBV5-1 to TRBJ1-1; tentative D call: TRBD1 (5 bases). This CDR3 has 13 amino acids. V was cut by 3 bases and J by 3 bases, with 9 bases left in between. Germline CDR1 reads SGHRS; CDR2 reads YFSETQ. The CDR3 DNA follows: TGCGCCAGCAGCTCCCGGGACGACACTGAAGCTTTCTTT. Amino acids: CASSSRDDTEAFF.

This clone was observed many times. The sample has other DNA sequences that encode this CDR3 too. This sequence joins TRBV9 and TRBJ1-1; no clear D. Germline CDR1 SGDLS, CDR2 YYNGEE. This CDR3 contains 13 residues. Trimming removed 0 bases at V and 1 base at J, with 4 bases between. DNA of the CDR3: TGTGCCAGCAGCGTAGGGGAGAACACTGAAGCTTTCTTT. It is translated as CASSVGENTEAFF.

In its sample, this clone was seen a few times. The chain uses TRBV28 and TRBJ2-1; D is undetermined. Germline V gene sequence: CDR1 MDHEN, CDR2 SYDVKM. V was cut by 4 bases and J by 9 bases, with 10 bases left in between. This CDR3 contains 12 residues. Here the CDR3 DNA reads TGTGCCAGCAGTTCCACCGTGGGTGAGCAGTTCTTC. This codes for CASSSTVGEQFF.

As regards this clone: The likely explanation is a read error, given a far larger clone one base away. The chain combines TRBV29-1 with TRBJ2-6, with D possibly TRBD1 on 5 matching bases. The germline CDR1 and CDR2 sequences are SQVTM and ANQGSEA. V lost 4 bases to trimming and J lost 0 bases, with 13 bases between them. This CDR3 is 16 amino acids long. The CDR3 here is CSVVWTSSSGANVLTF. CDR3 DNA: TGCAGCGTTGTGTGGACATCCAGCTCTGGGGCCAACGTCCTGACTTTC.

This clone was seen just once. Other DNA sequences in the same sample also yield this CDR3. The rearrangement joins TRBV9 to TRBJ2-7; the match to TRBD1 covers 9 bases. CDR3 length: 14 amino acids. The germline V gene has CDR1 SGDLS and CDR2 YYNGEE. Trimming at V came to 2 bases and at J to 3 bases, leaving 3 bases not matched to a gene. The CDR3: CASSVGGQGYEQYF. CDR3 nucleotides: TGTGCCAGCAGCGTGGGGGGACAGGGCTACGAGCAGTACTTC.

The CDR3 spells CASSSGLAQLTDTQYF. The CDR3 region has the DNA TGTGCCAGCAGCTCTGGACTAGCACAACTCACAGATACGCAGTATTTT. The chain has TRBV11-2 and TRBJ2-3; the match to TRBD2 covers 8 bases. The germline V gene has CDR1 SGHAT and CDR2 FQNNGV. This CDR3 region has 16 residues. V lost 4 bases to trimming and J lost 2 bases; unmatched junction nucleotides: 8.

The chain carries TRBV4-2 and TRBJ1-1; TRBD1 agrees at 7 bases. The germline V gene has CDR1 LGHNA and CDR2 YNFKEQ. This CDR3 contains 15 residues. With V trimmed by 5 bases and J by 0 bases, 6 bases remained unmatched. The CDR3 nucleotides read TGTGCCAGCAGCGAATGGGACAGCATGAACACTGAAGCTTTCTTT. Translated, it gives CASSEWDSMNTEAFF.

This clone is a singleton in its sample. The chain uses TRBV6-6 and TRBJ2-1, with 9 bases fitting TRBD1. V gave up 10 bases and J gave up 13 bases; unmatched junction bases: 8. Germline V gene data show CDR1 as MNHNY and CDR2 as SVGAGI (reference sequence). There are 11 residues in the CDR3. The CDR3 bases are TGTGCCACGCGCGTGGGACAGGGTCAGTTCTTC. Amino acids: CATRVGQGQFF.

This rearrangement joins TRBV2 to TRBJ2-7; 9 bases map to TRBD1. CDR1 and CDR2 from the germline V gene are SNHLY and FYNNEI. Trimming at V came to 10 bases and at J to 2 bases, leaving 12 bases not matched to a gene. The CDR3 is made up of 15 amino acids. The CDR3 is CATDPGQGITYEQYF. CDR3 DNA sequence: TGTGCCACGGACCCGGGACAGGGTATAACCTACGAGCAGTACTTC.

This rearrangement joins TRBV29-1 to TRBJ2-1; D is undetermined. The CDR3 has 13 amino acids. V dropped 3 bases and J dropped 9 bases, with 15 bases sitting between them. Germline loops: CDR1 SQVTM, CDR2 ANQGSEA. DNA of the CDR3: TGCAGCGTTGATCAGGTGGCTTTTGGTGAGCAGTTCTTC. This gives the protein CSVDQVAFGEQFF.

This chain links TRBV5-4 with TRBJ2-5; 10 nucleotides align to TRBD2. The J segment lost 5 bases and the V segment lost 7 bases, leaving 5 bases of the junction unmatched. Germline CDR1 is SGHNT and CDR2 is YYREEE (reference sequence). CDR3 length equals 13 residues. The CDR3 here is CASASGSTETQYF. CDR3 nucleotides: TGTGCCAGCGCTAGCGGGAGCACGGAGACCCAGTACTTC.

This clone was seen only a few times. V is TRBV13 and J is TRBJ2-2; D may match TRBD1 or TRBD2 (5 bases each). Per germline, CDR1 PRHDT and CDR2 FYEKMQ (reference sequence). The CDR3 extends over 14 amino acids. V was trimmed by 5 bases and J by 10 bases, leaving 17 bases between them. CDR3 nucleotide sequence: TGTGCCAGCAGCCTCTGGGACGGCAAGGAGGAGCTGTTTTTT. It codes for CASSLWDGKEELFF.

The V call is TRBV6-1, the J call TRBJ1-2; 7 bases map to TRBD1. The CDR3 spans 13 residues. The germline V gene has CDR1 MNHNS and CDR2 SASEGT. V was clipped by 5 bases and J by 3 bases; unmatched bases: 3. CDR3 sequence: CASSKGADYGYTF. The CDR3 bases are TGTGCCAGCAGTAAGGGGGCGGACTATGGCTACACCTTC.

CDR3 DNA sequence: TGTGCCAGCAGCGGGACTAGCGGGAGGTCCTACGAGCAGTACTTC. This codes for CASSGTSGRSYEQYF. The V and J genes are TRBV7-9 and TRBJ2-7; 15 positions match TRBD2. J was trimmed by 1 base and V by 5 bases; bases with no gene match: 0. The CDR3 spans 15 residues. Looked up from germline, CDR1 is SEHNR and CDR2 is FQNEAQ (reference sequence).

The rearrangement links TRBV4-1 to TRBJ2-5; the D is unclear. V lost 4 bases and J 3 bases, leaving 12 bases between the germline ends. Germline-derived CDR1 and CDR2 are MGHRA and YSYEKL. CDR3 size: 14 residues. DNA for the CDR3: TGCGCCAGCAGCCCGTTACCAGGAAAAGAGACCCAGTACTTC. Translation gives CASSPLPGKETQYF.